The text below deals with one TCR beta chain. Antigen specificity is unknown. The data are from a study of pediatric ulcerative colitis. Study observations and caveats: Total lymphocyte DNA, not sorted subsets, was the template. Blood-rectal clonal overlap within each person was significantly higher in ulcerative colitis patients than controls.

Control subjects, colonoscoped for suspected IBD, had macroscopically and histologically normal endoscopy. Colonoscopy and blood draw happened at the same time. Germline V gene lookup returns CDR1 MNHEY and CDR2 SMNVEV (reference sequence). Unmatched junction bases numbered 7, after V lost 4 bases and J lost 7 bases. The CDR3 is 14 amino acids. Sequencing used immunoSEQ multiplex PCR; TCRdb keeps in-frame clones, though not all of them. The sample lists some 57,000 clones, around 87% occurring once. The chain uses TRBV27 and TRBJ2-1; TRBD1 matches at 7 bases. The receptor was isolated from a boy aged 5-17 years who was a control in a study of pediatric ulcerative colitis. Input material: blood. The CDR3 nucleotides read TGTGCCAGCAGTTCACAGGGGCCTTGGAATGAGCAGTTCTTC. This gives the protein CASSSQGPWNEQFF.